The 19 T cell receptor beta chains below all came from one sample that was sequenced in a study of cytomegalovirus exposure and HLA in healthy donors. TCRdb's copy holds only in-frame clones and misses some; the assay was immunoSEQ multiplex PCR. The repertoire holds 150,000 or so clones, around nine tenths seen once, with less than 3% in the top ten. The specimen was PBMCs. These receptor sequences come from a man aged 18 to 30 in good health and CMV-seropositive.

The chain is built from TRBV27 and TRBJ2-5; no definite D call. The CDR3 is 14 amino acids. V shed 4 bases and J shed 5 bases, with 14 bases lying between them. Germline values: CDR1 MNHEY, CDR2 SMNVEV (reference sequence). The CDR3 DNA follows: TGTGCCAGCAGTTCCCACTTGGCCGGGGAGACCCAGTACTTC. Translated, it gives CASSSHLAGETQYF.

The CDR3 here is CASSPTGNYEQYF. In nucleotides, the CDR3 is TGTGCCAGCAGCCCGACGGGGAACTACGAGCAGTACTTC. V gene TRBV14 combines with J gene TRBJ2-7, with TRBD2 as a possible D gene (5 bases). This CDR3 is built from 13 residues. The germline gives CDR1 SGHDN, CDR2 FVKESK. The germline V and J ends were trimmed by 4 bases and 3 bases, with 10 bases remaining between them.

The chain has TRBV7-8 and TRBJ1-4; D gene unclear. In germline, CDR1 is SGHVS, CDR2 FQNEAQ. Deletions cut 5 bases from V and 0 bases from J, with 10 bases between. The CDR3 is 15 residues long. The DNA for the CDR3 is TGTGCCAGCAGCGGGAGAGTTGCAACTAATGAAAAACTGTTTTTT. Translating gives CASSGRVATNEKLFF. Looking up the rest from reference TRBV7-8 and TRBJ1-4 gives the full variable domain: GAGVSQSPRYKVAKRGQDVALRCDPISGHVSLFWYQQALGQGPEFLTYFQNEAQLDKSGLPSDRFFAERPEGSVSTLKIQRTQQEDSAVYLCASSGRVATNEKLFFGSGTQLSVL.

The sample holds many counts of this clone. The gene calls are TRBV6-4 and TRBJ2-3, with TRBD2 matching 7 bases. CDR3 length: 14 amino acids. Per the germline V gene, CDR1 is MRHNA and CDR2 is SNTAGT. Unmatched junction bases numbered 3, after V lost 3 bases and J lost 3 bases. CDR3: CASSESGETDTQYF. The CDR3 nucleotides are TGTGCCAGCAGTGAAAGCGGGGAAACAGATACGCAGTATTTT.

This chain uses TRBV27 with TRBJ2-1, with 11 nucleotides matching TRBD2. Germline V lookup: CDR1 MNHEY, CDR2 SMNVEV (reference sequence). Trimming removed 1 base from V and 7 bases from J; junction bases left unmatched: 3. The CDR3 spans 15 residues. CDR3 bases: TGTGCCAGCAGTTTATTGGGACTAGCGGATAATGAGCAGTTCTTC. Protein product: CASSLLGLADNEQFF.

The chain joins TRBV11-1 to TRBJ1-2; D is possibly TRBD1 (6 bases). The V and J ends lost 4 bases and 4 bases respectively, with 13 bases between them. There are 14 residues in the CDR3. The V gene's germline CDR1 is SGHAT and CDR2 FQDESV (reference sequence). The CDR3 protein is CASSSTGGGYGYTF. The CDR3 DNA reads TGTGCCAGCAGCTCTACTGGGGGCGGCTATGGCTACACCTTC.

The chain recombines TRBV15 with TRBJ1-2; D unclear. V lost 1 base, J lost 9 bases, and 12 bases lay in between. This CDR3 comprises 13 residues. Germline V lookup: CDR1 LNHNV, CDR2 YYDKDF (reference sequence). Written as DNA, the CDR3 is TGTGCCACCAGCAGAGGCGGGGTCGAGAGCTACACCTTC. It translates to CATSRGGVESYTF.

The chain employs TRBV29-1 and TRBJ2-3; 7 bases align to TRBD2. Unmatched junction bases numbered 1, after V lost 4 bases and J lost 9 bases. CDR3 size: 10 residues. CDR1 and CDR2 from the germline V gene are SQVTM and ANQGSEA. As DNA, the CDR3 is TGCAGCGTTGGGGAGGGGACGCAGTATTTT. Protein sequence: CSVGEGTQYF.

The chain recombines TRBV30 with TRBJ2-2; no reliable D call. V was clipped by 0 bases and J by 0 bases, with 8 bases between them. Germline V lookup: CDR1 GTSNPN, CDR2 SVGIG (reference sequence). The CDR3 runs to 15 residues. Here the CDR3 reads CAWSVPGANTGELFF. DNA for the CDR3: TGTGCCTGGAGTGTCCCAGGCGCGAACACCGGGGAGCTGTTTTTT.

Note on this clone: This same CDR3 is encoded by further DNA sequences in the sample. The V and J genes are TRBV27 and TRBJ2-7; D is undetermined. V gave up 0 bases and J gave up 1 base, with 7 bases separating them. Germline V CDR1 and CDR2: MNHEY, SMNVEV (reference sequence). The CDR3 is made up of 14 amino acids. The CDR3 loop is CASSLSRSSYEQYF. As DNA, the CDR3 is TGTGCCAGCAGTTTATCTCGGAGTTCCTACGAGCAGTACTTC.

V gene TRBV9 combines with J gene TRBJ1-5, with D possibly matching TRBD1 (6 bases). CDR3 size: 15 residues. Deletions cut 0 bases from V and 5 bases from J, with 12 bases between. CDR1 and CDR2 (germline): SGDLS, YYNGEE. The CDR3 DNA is TGTGCCAGCAGCGTAGGGGAGGGGGGGGATCAGCCCCAGCATTTT. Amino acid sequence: CASSVGEGGDQPQHF.

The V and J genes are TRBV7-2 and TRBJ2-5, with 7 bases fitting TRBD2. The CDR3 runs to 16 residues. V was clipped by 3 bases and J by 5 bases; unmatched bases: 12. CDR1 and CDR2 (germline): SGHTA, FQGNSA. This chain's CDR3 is CASSFQYRGEVETQYF. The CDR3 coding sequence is TGTGCCAGCAGCTTCCAGTACCGGGGGGAGGTTGAGACCCAGTACTTC.

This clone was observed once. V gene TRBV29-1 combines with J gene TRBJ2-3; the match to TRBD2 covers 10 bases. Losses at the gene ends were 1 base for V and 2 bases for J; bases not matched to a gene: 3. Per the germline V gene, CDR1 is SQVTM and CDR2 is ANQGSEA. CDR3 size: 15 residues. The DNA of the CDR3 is TGCAGCGTTGAAGGGACTAGCGGCTTCACAGATACGCAGTATTTT. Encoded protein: CSVEGTSGFTDTQYF.

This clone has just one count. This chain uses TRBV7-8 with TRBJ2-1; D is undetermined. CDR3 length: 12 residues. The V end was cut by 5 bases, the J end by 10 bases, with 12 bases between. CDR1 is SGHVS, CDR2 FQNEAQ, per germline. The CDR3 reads CASSRAREEQFF. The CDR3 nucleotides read TGTGCCAGCAGCCGTGCCCGAGAGGAGCAGTTCTTC. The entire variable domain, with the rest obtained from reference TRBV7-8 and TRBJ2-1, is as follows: GAGVSQSPRYKVAKRGQDVALRCDPISGHVSLFWYQQALGQGPEFLTYFQNEAQLDKSGLPSDRFFAERPEGSVSTLKIQRTQQEDSAVYLCASSRAREEQFFGPGTRLTVL.

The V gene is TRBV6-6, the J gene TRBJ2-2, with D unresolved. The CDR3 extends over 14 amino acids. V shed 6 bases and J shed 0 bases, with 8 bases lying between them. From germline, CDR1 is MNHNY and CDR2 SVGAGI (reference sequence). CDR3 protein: CASRPGPNTGELFF. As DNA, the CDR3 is TGTGCCAGCAGGCCGGGTCCGAACACCGGGGAGCTGTTTTTT.

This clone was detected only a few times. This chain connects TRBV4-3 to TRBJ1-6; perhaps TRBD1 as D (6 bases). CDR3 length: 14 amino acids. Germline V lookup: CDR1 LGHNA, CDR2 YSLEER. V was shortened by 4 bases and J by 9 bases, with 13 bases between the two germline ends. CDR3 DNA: TGCGCCAGCAGCCCTCGGACAGTGGGTTCACCCCTCCACTTT. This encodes CASSPRTVGSPLHF.

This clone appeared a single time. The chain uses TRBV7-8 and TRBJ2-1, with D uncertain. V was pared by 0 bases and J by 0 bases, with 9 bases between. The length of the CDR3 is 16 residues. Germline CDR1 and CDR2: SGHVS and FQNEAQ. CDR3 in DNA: TGTGCCAGCAGCTTAGCGCGTCGGGTCTCCTACAATGAGCAGTTCTTC. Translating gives CASSLARRVSYNEQFF.

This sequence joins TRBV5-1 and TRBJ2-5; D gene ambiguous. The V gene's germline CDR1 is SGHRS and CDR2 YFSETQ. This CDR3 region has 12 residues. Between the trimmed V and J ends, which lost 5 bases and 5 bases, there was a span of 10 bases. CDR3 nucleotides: TGCGCCAGCAGTTATTCGGAGGAGACCCAGTACTTC. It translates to CASSYSEETQYF.

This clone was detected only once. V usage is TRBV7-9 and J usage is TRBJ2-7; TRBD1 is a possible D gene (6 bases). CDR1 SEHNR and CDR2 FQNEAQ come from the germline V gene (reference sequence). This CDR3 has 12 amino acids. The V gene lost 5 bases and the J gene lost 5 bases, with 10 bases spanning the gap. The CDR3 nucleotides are TGTGCCAGCAGCCAAGGACAGAACGAGCAGTACTTC. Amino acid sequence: CASSQGQNEQYF.